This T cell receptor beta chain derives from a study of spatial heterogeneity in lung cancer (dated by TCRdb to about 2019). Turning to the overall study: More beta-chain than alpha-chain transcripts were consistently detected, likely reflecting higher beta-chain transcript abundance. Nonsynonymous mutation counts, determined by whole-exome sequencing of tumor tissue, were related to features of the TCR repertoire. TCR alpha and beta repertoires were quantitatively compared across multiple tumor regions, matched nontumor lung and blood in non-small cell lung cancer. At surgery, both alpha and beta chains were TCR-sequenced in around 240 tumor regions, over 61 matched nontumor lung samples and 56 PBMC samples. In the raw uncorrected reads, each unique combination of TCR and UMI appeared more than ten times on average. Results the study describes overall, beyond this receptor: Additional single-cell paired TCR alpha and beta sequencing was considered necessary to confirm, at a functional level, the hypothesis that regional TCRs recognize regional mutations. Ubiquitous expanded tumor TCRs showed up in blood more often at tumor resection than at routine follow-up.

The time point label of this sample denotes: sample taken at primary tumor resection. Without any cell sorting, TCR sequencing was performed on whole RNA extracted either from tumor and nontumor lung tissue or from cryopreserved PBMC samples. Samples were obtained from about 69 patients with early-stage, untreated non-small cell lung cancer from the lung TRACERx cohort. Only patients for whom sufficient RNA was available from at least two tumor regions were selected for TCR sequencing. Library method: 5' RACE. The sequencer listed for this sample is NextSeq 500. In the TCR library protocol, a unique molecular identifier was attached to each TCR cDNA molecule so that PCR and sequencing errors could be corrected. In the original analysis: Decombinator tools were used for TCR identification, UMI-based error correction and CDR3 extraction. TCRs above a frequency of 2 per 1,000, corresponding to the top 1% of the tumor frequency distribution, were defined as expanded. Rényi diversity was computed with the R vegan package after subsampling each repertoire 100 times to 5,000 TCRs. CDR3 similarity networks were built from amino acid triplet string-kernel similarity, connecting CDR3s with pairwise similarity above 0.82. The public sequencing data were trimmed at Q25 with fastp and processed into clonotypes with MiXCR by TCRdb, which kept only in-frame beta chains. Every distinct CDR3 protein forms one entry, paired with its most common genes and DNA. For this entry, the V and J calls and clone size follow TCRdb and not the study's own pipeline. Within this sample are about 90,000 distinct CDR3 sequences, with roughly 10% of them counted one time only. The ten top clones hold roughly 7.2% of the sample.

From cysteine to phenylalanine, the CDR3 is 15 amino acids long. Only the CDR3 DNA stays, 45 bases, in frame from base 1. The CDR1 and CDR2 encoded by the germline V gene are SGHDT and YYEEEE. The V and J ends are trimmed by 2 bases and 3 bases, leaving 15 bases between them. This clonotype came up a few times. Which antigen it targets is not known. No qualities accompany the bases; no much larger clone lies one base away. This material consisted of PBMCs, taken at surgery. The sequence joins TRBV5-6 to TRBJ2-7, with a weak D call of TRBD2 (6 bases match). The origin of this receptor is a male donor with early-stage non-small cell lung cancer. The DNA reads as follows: TGTGCCAGCAGCTTACCCAATGAGGGAGGCTACGAGCAGTACTTC. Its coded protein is CASSLPNEGGYEQYF.